These 5 T cell receptor beta chains came from one sample sequenced in a study of T-cell memory formation after mild COVID-19. A single record per CDR3 protein comes from TCRdb applying MiXCR to the 5' RACE reads. Altogether 150,000 to 200,000 distinct CDR3 sequences are present, 11% being singletons, with the ten largest covering about 3.5%. The material sequenced was PBMCs or a T cell subset sorted from them (not recorded which). The receptors were sampled from a man aged 18 to 35 who had mild COVID-19 (a few samples of this study predate the infection). Cell type and time point are not known.

The chain has TRBV7-2 and TRBJ1-2; D remains unclear. The V and J ends lost 1 base and 7 bases respectively, with 22 bases between them. Germline V gene sequence: CDR1 SGHTA, CDR2 FQGNSA. The CDR3 is 17 residues long. CDR3 DNA: TGTGCCAGCAGCTTAGTAGGTGGGGTGGAGGGAACTCGTGGCTACACCTTC. This encodes CASSLVGGVEGTRGYTF.

This clonotype occurred a few times. The chain combines TRBV12-3 or TRBV12-4 with TRBJ2-5, with D perhaps matching TRBD1 (6 bases). This CDR3 comprises 13 residues. V was cut by 4 bases and J by 7 bases, with 13 bases left in between. Here the CDR3 reads CASSSQGLGTQYF. CDR3 sequence (DNA): TGTGCCAGCAGTTCCCAGGGGTTGGGGACCCAGTACTTC.

This chain joins TRBV5-1 and TRBJ2-3, with D perhaps TRBD1 (5 bases). Trimming removed 4 bases at V and 6 bases at J, with 15 bases between. CDR1 and CDR2 from the germline V gene are SGHRS and YFSETQ. CDR3 size: 14 residues. CDR3 nucleotides: TGCGCCAGCAGCACTACCGACAGTGCGGATACGCAGTATTTT. Residues: CASSTTDSADTQYF.

This clonotype was counted between two and nine times. The chain employs TRBV4-1 and TRBJ2-4, with TRBD2 matching 12 bases. The junction had 1 base not matched to a gene; V was cut back by 3 bases and J by 1 base. The length of the CDR3 is 16 residues. The germline CDR1 and CDR2 sequences are MGHRA and YSYEKL. The CDR3 DNA reads TGCGCCAGCAGCCAGCTAGCGGGGGGGGCCAAAAACATTCAGTACTTC. Its translation: CASSQLAGGAKNIQYF.

This chain connects TRBV21-1 to TRBJ2-3; the table calls TRBD2, which could not be checked here. TRBV21-1 is annotated as a pseudogene. This CDR3 region has 14 residues. This CDR3 reads CAWLAALYTDTQYF. CDR3 DNA sequence: TGTGCTTGGCTAGCGGCCCTATACACAGATACGCAGTATTTT.